One T cell receptor (beta chain) is described in this entry. No antigen is known for it. This sample was included in a study of beta chain features in type 1 diabetes. As for the study in general: Examination spanned approximately 110 million sorted cells from all samples.

Study-wide results and caveats: There was a moderate but significant shortening of TCRB CDR3s in all four CD4+ subsets of Type 1 diabetes patients. These data did not resolve whether HLA type affects TCRB rearrangement.

Expressed TCRB transcripts were sequenced because the isolated RNA had all been reverse transcribed beforehand. Only in-frame clones appear in the TCRdb table, and some are missing; sequencing was by immunoSEQ multiplex PCR. The data hold 200,000 to 250,000 clones, with roughly 14% observed a single time. Sequenced material: naive CD4+ T cells from blood. The source of this sequence is a man in his thirties or forties with type 1 diabetes.

The chain's CDR3 is CASSSEVDTEAFF. CDR3 DNA sequence: TGTGCCAGCAGTTCGGAGGTGGACACTGAAGCTTTCTTT. The chain uses TRBV25-1 and TRBJ1-1; D is unclear. This CDR3 comprises 13 residues. Germline V lookup: CDR1 MGHDK, CDR2 SYGVNS. Trimming pared 5 bases from V and 3 bases from J, leaving 10 bases between.